The text below deals with one T cell receptor (beta chain). The antigen is undetermined. V lost 3 bases and J 8 bases, leaving 11 bases between the germline ends. This CDR3 contains 13 residues. Germline CDR1 and CDR2: SGHAT and FQNNGV. RNA was extracted from bulk tissue without any cell sorting. The data stem from a study of tumor and adjacent non-tumor tissue in lung cancer. At the level of the study: Patients comprised 12 adenocarcinoma, a couple of squamous cell carcinoma and 1 small cell lung cancer. Study-wide results and limits: Shorter survival was associated with higher TCR diversity in tumors. Tumor repertoires had a smaller top 100 clone share than normal lung. Tumor tissue had significantly higher TCR diversity than normal lung.

Three rounds of nested PCR, following a modified ARM-PCR protocol, produced the TCRbeta library. TCRdb re-derived calls from the multiplex PCR reads in MiXCR, one entry per CDR3 protein. Here the sample spans approximately 130,000 distinct CDR3 sequences, roughly 67% being singletons. The material sequenced was lung tumor tissue. The source is a man aged 30 to 45 with non-small cell lung cancer. This chain links TRBV11-2 with TRBJ2-1; D gene ambiguous. Written as DNA, the CDR3 is TGTGCCAGCAGCTTGGATCGGTACGATGAGCAGTTCTTC. Its translation: CASSLDRYDEQFF.